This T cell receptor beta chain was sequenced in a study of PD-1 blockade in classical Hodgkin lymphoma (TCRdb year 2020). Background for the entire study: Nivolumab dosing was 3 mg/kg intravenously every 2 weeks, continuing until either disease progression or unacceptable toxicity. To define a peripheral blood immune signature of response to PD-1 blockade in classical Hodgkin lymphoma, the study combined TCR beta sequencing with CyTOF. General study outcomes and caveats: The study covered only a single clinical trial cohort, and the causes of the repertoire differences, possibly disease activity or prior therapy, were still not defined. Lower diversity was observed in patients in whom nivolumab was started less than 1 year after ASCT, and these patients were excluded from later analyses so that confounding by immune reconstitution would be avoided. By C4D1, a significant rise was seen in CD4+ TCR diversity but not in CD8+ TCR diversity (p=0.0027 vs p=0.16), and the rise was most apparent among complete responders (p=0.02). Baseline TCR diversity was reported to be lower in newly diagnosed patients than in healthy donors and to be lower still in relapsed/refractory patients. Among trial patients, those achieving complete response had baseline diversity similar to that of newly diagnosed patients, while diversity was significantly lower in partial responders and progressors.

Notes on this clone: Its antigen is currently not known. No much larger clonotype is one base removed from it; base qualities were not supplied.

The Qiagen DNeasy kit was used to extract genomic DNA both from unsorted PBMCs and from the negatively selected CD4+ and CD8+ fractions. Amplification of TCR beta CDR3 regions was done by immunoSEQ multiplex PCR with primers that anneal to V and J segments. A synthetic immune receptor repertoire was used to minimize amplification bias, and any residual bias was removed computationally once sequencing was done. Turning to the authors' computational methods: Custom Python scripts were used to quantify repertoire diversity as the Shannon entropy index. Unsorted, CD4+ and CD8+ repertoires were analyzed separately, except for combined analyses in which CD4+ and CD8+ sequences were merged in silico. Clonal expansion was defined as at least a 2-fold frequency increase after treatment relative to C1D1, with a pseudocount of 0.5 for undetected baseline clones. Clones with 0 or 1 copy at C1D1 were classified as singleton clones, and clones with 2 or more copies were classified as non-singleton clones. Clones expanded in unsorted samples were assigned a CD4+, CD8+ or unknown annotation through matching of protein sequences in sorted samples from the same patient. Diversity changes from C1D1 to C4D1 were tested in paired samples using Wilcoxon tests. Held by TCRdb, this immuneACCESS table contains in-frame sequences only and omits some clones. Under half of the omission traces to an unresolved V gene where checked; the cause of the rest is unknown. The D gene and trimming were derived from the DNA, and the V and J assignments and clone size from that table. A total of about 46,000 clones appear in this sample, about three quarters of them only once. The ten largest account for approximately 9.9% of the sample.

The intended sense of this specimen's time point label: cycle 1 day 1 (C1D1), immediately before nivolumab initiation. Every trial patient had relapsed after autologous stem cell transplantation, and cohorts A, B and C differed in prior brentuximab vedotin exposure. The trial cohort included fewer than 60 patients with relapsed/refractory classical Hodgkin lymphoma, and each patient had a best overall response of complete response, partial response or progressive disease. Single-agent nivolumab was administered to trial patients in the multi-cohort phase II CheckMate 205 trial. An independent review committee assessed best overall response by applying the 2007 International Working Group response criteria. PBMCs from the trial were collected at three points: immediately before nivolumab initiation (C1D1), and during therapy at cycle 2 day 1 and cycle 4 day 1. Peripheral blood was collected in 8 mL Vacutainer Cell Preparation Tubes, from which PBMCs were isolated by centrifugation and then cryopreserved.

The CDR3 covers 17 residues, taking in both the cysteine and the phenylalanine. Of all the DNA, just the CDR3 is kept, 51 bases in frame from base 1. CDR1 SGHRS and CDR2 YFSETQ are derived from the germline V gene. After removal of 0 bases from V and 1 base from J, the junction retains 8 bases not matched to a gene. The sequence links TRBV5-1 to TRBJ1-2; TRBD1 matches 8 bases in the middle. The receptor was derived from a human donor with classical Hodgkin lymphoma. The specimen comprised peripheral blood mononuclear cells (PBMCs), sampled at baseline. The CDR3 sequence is CASSLGQRTGSNYGYTF. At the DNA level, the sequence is TGCGCCAGCAGCTTGGGCCAAAGGACAGGGAGTAACTATGGCTACACCTTC.